This TCR beta chain appears in the sequencing data of a study of cytomegalovirus exposure and HLA in healthy donors. With regard to this clone: The target antigen is unknown.

Study-level points and caveats: Some highly shared sequence variants likely arose as a pipeline artifact. Of the V segments, some could not be distinguished, including TRBV6-2 and TRBV6-3, and were excluded.

The CDR3 runs 15 residues. V was pared by 4 bases and J by 0 bases, with 12 bases between. Germline V gene sequence: CDR1 SQVTM, CDR2 ANQGSEA. Primers: 60 Vbeta forward and 13 Jbeta reverse. The data were produced by immunoSEQ multiplex PCR, yet TCRdb's version contains in-frame clones alone and is incomplete. The data show roughly 180,000 clones, around four fifths seen once. Sequences were obtained from PBMCs. The gene calls are TRBV29-1 and TRBJ1-4; perhaps TRBD1 as D (6 bases). The TCR was taken from a boy younger than 10 in good health and CMV-seronegative. The CDR3 region has the DNA TGCAGCGTTGCGACTACAGGGACAACTAATGAAAAACTGTTTTTT. This codes for CSVATTGTTNEKLFF.